The clone carrying this TCR beta chain has a handful of counts. Its target is not known. The data derive from a study of cytomegalovirus exposure and HLA in healthy donors. Study-level results: Testing in vitro showed a few CMV-associated chains specific for CMV antigens.

The PCR used 60 Vbeta and 13 Jbeta primers. The protocol was immunoSEQ multiplex PCR, while the TCRdb copy is restricted to in-frame clones and leaves out a portion. The table includes approximately 90,000 clones, nearly 70% detected once. Germline V gives CDR1 SGHDT, CDR2 YYEEEE. Losses at the gene ends were 2 bases for V and 4 bases for J; bases not matched to a gene: 2. There are 13 residues in the CDR3. This chain connects TRBV5-6 to TRBJ1-2; TRBD1 matches at 7 bases. Sequencing was carried out using PBMCs. The clonotype originates from a woman between 45 and 65 years old in good health and CMV-seropositive. CDR3 in DNA: TGTGCCAGCAGCTTAGGGACAGCCTATGGCTACACCTTC. Translated, it gives CASSLGTAYGYTF.